The 12 T cell receptor beta chains listed next were all sequenced from one sample in a study of blood T cell repertoires in COVID-19. Generated by immunoSEQ multiplex PCR, the TCRdb table keeps only in-frame clones and is missing some. The top ten hold roughly 4.3% of the sample, which has 35,000 to 40,000 clones, 87% seen once. What was sequenced was peripheral blood. These receptors were taken from a man aged 55 to 70 with COVID-19, enrolled during active disease.

The chain is built from TRBV6-5 and TRBJ1-3; weak D call: TRBD1 (5 bases). CDR1 is MNHEY and CDR2 is SVGAGI in the germline V gene. With 6 bases removed from V and 4 bases from J, the gap between germline ends came to 16 bases. The CDR3 has 15 residues. In DNA form, the CDR3 reads TGTGCCAGCAGATTTACCAGGGTACAGGGAAACACCATATATTTT. Its protein is CASRFTRVQGNTIYF.

The rearrangement joins TRBV13 to TRBJ2-1, with 9 bases matching TRBD1. This CDR3 contains 19 residues. Germline lookup yields CDR1 PRHDT and CDR2 FYEKMQ (reference sequence). V trimming: 5 bases; J trimming: 9 bases; junction bases outside the gene matches: 23. The CDR3 DNA sequence: TGTGCCAGCAGCACCCAGACAGGGGGACGACTAGCCGCTTCGGCTGAGCAGTTCTTC. This translates into CASSTQTGGRLAASAEQFF.

The chain's CDR3 is CAISDVPRSSYEQYF. The CDR3 nucleotides read TGTGCCATCAGTGACGTACCTAGGAGCTCCTACGAGCAGTACTTC. The chain recombines TRBV10-3 with TRBJ2-7; no definite D call. The germline V gene has CDR1 ENHRY and CDR2 SYGVKD. CDR3 size: 15 residues. The V and J ends lost 3 bases and 0 bases respectively, with 12 bases between them.

The rearrangement uses TRBV6-1 and TRBJ1-5; D is uncertain. The CDR3 is made up of 11 amino acids. With 3 bases removed from V and 6 bases from J, the gap between germline ends came to 3 bases. Germline loops: CDR1 MNHNS, CDR2 SASEGT. CDR3: CASSDSQPQHF. The DNA of the CDR3 is TGTGCCAGCAGTGACAGTCAGCCCCAGCATTTT.

The V and J genes are TRBV6-2 or TRBV6-3 and TRBJ1-5; a possible D gene is TRBD1 (5 bases). The germline CDR1 and CDR2 sequences are MNHEY and SVGEGT. The CDR3 runs to 15 residues. V was pared by 2 bases and J by 3 bases, with 11 bases between. CDR3 sequence reads: CASSYTDRVNQPQHF. Written as DNA, the CDR3 is TGTGCCAGCAGTTACACAGACAGAGTCAATCAGCCCCAGCATTTT.

The chain carries TRBV3-1 (or the pseudogene TRBV3-2) and TRBJ1-2; the D is unclear. Per the germline V gene, CDR1 is LGHDT and CDR2 is YNNKEL (reference sequence). V lost 3 bases and J lost 3, with 11 bases in between. This CDR3 contains 14 residues. CDR3 sequence (DNA): TGTGCCAGCAGCCACCGACGGGGAGACTATGGCTACACCTTC. Translation: CASSHRRGDYGYTF.

The V call is TRBV5-1, the J call TRBJ1-1, with D possibly TRBD1 on 6 matching bases. There are 13 residues in the CDR3. The V end lost 4 bases, the J end lost 5 bases, and 12 bases lay between the germline ends. In germline, CDR1 is SGHRS, CDR2 YFSETQ. The CDR3 DNA follows: TGCGCCAGCAGCCCGGAACAGGGAACTGAAGCTTTCTTT. As protein: CASSPEQGTEAFF.

In its sample, this clone ranks as medium-sized. This chain joins TRBV20-1 and TRBJ1-1; maybe TRBD1 (5 bases). This CDR3 region has 11 residues. The germline V and J ends were trimmed by 5 bases and 11 bases, with 15 bases remaining between them. Germline V lookup: CDR1 DFQATT, CDR2 SNEGSKA (reference sequence). The CDR3 reads CSAWEGKNAFF. The CDR3 DNA sequence: TGCAGTGCTTGGGAGGGGAAGAATGCTTTCTTT.

There are a few counts of this clone. The chain uses TRBV28 and TRBJ2-1; D is perhaps TRBD1 (6 bases). Germline loops: CDR1 MDHEN, CDR2 SYDVKM. Trimming stripped 11 bases from V and 4 bases from J, with 18 bases between. The CDR3 spans 14 residues. The CDR3 loop reads CASLDSLNYNEQFF. The CDR3 DNA follows: TGTGCCTCCTTGGACAGCCTCAATTACAATGAGCAGTTCTTC.

This clone has a single count. The V call is TRBV2, the J call TRBJ1-5; D perhaps matches TRBD1 (5 bases). CDR1 is SNHLY, CDR2 FYNNEI, per germline. The CDR3 length is 15 residues. With 2 bases removed from V and 6 bases from J, the gap between germline ends came to 14 bases. The CDR3 DNA sequence: TGTGCCAGCAGTGAAAGGTTCGGGGGAGGTCAGCCCCAGCATTTT. Residues: CASSERFGGGQPQHF.

The CDR3 reads CASSSNRGKTEAFF. The DNA of the CDR3 is TGTGCCAGCAGCTCTAACAGGGGAAAGACTGAAGCTTTCTTT. V and J are TRBV5-4 and TRBJ1-1; 7 positions match TRBD1. Germline V CDR1 and CDR2: SGHNT, YYREEE (reference sequence). This CDR3 is built from 14 residues. V lost 3 bases and J lost 5; bases outside the gene matches: 7.

The J gene is TRBJ1-1, the V gene TRBV5-6; D is possibly TRBD1 (6 bases). Germline V gene sequence: CDR1 SGHDT, CDR2 YYEEEE. There are 14 residues in the CDR3. The V end was cut by 2 bases, the J end by 5 bases, with 13 bases between. CDR3 DNA: TGTGCCAGCAGCTTAATCAGGGGTTCGACTGAAGCTTTCTTT. Its translation is CASSLIRGSTEAFF. The entire variable domain, with the rest obtained from reference TRBV5-6 and TRBJ1-1, is as follows: DAGVTQSPTHLIKTRGQQVTLRCSPKSGHDTVSWYQQALGQGPQFIFQYYEEEERQRGNFPDRFSGHQFPNYSSELNVNALLLGDSALYLCASSLIRGSTEAFFGQGTRLTVV.